Listed below are T cell receptor beta chains from one sample, sequenced in a study of T cell responses to AZD1222 COVID-19 vaccine. Profiled with immunoSEQ multiplex PCR; TCRdb holds only in-frame clones, not every one. The sample lists about 200,000 clones; roughly 92% were seen once. This sample comprised peripheral blood, obtained 28 days after the second AZD1222 dose. These receptors all come from an adult who received the AZD1222 COVID-19 vaccine. Both conserved end residues are part of each CDR3. D genes are given only for firm matches. Clone size is not always given. Where it is, it says once, few, many or a class for expanded clones.

V gene	D gene	J gene	clone size	CDR3 DNA	CDR3 protein
TRBV6-1	NA	TRBJ1-2	NA	TGTGCCAGCAGCAACTCGGAAGGCTACACCTTC	CASSNSEGYTF
TRBV7-8	NA	TRBJ1-2	NA	TGTGCCAGCAGCTTAGAGCAGAACCCCAGTCCTAACTATGGCTACACCTTC	CASSLEQNPSPNYGYTF
TRBV5-6	NA	TRBJ1-6	few	TGTGCCAGCAGCTTGGCCGGGACGGCGAATTCACCCCTCCACTTT	CASSLAGTANSPLHF
TRBV5-1	NA	TRBJ2-2	few	TGCGCCAGCAGCTCCAATACCGGGGAGCTGTTTTTT	CASSSNTGELFF
TRBV3-1/TRBV3-2	TRBD1	TRBJ1-4	NA	TGTGCCAGCAGCCAAGGCTCGGGACAGGGAGAAAAACTGTTTTTT	CASSQGSGQGEKLFF
TRBV28	NA	TRBJ1-5	once	TGTGCCAGCAGTTTAATTGAGTTTCGGGGGCCGCAGGGCAATCAGCCCCAGCATTTT	CASSLIEFRGPQGNQPQHF
TRBV6-4	TRBD1	TRBJ1-2	NA	TGTGCCAGCAGTCCGGGACAGGGGGCCTGGGGCTACACCTTC	CASSPGQGAWGYTF
TRBV7-3	TRBD1	TRBJ2-3	NA	TGTGCCAGCAGCGCACAGGGGAGCTCTACAGATACGCAGTATTTT	CASSAQGSSTDTQYF
TRBV6-5	NA	TRBJ1-1	NA	TGTGCCAGCAGTTACTGGGAGGACGGTTCAGCTTTCTTT	CASSYWEDGSAFF
TRBV11-2	NA	TRBJ1-2	once	TGTGCCAGCAGCTTAGGGGGGCAGGCGTTTTATGGCTACACCTTC	CASSLGGQAFYGYTF
TRBV7-2	NA	TRBJ2-2	NA	TGTGCCAGCAGCTTAGGGGGTGGGTTCGGGGAGCTGTTTTTT	CASSLGGGFGELFF
TRBV7-8	TRBD1	TRBJ2-7	NA	TGTGCCAGCAGCTTAAAGACAGGGGGCGGTTTCTTGGACGAGCAGTACTTC	CASSLKTGGGFLDEQYF
TRBV6-5	TRBD1	TRBJ1-2	NA	TGTGCCAGCAGATCATTACAGGGGGGATCCTATGGCTACACCTTC	CASRSLQGGSYGYTF
TRBV11-3	NA	TRBJ2-3	few	TGTGCCAGCAGCTTTCACGGCAGAAGCACAGATACGCAGTATTTT	CASSFHGRSTDTQYF
TRBV6-6	NA	TRBJ1-1	NA	TGTGCCAGCAGTGGGGGGACCATGAACACTGAAGCTTTCTTT	CASSGGTMNTEAFF
TRBV5-6	NA	TRBJ2-2	NA	TGTGCCAGCAGCCCCGGCAGGACACGCTGGAGCGGGGAGCTGTTTTTT	CASSPGRTRWSGELFF
TRBV2	TRBD1	TRBJ1-6	NA	TGTGCCAGCCGTCAGGACAGGAGCTCCTATAATTCACCCCTCCACTTT	CASRQDRSSYNSPLHF
TRBV12-3/TRBV12-4	TRBD2	TRBJ2-1	NA	TGTGCCAGCAGTTCCCTAGCGGTTCGGGAGCAGTTCTTC	CASSSLAVREQFF
TRBV3-1/TRBV3-2	NA	TRBJ1-3	NA	TGTGCCAGCAGTAACAGGGTCCTCTCTGGAAACACCATATATTTT	CASSNRVLSGNTIYF
TRBV9	NA	TRBJ1-2	NA	TGTGCCAGCAGACCAAGCCCGGACAACAACTATGGCTACACCTTC	CASRPSPDNNYGYTF
TRBV11-3	NA	TRBJ1-1	NA	TGTGCCAGCAGCTTAGGAGGGTACCAGGAAGCTTTCTTT	CASSLGGYQEAFF
TRBV19	NA	TRBJ1-3	NA	TGTGCCAGTATCGGCTGGTCCTCTGGAAACACCATATATTTT	CASIGWSSGNTIYF
TRBV9	NA	TRBJ1-1	NA	TGTGCCAGCAGCGGCCCCGAGGTCCAAGCTGAAGCTTTCTTT	CASSGPEVQAEAFF
TRBV4-2	TRBD1	TRBJ1-2	once	TGTGCCAGCAGCCAAGTATCGGGACAGAACTATGGCTACACCTTC	CASSQVSGQNYGYTF
TRBV12-3/TRBV12-4	NA	TRBJ1-1	NA	TGTGCCAGCTCCCCAATTACTGAAGCTTTCTTT	CASSPITEAFF
TRBV12-3/TRBV12-4	TRBD1	TRBJ1-6	NA	TGTGCCAGCAGTCCTACAGGGGAATCACCCCTCCACTTT	CASSPTGESPLHF
TRBV24-1	NA	TRBJ2-4	NA	TGTGCCACCAGTGGGGCCTCGAACATTCAGTACTTC	CATSGASNIQYF
TRBV7-3	NA	TRBJ1-2	NA	TGTGCCAGCAGCCCGCTGGGGGGGACTAATGGCTACACCTTC	CASSPLGGTNGYTF
TRBV27	TRBD2	TRBJ2-1	NA	TGTGCCAGCAGTTTAAGCGGGGGTGCCTACAATGAGCAGTTCTTC	CASSLSGGAYNEQFF
TRBV5-1	TRBD1	TRBJ1-4	once	TGCGCCAGCAGAACCGACAGGGTTGGCGAAAAACTGTTTTTT	CASRTDRVGEKLFF
TRBV19	TRBD2	TRBJ2-3	NA	TGTGCCAGTAGTCCAAGGACTAGCGGGGGTACAGATACGCAGTATTTT	CASSPRTSGGTDTQYF
TRBV28	NA	TRBJ1-3	NA	TGTGCCAGCAGTTTAGGCAGACTGGTCGGAAACACCATATATTTT	CASSLGRLVGNTIYF
TRBV7-8	TRBD1	TRBJ2-3	NA	TGTGCCAGCAGCTTCAGGACAGGGGATACAGATACGCAGTATTTT	CASSFRTGDTDTQYF
TRBV6-5	NA	TRBJ1-2	NA	TGTGCCAGCAGTTACGCCAGGGCTTCCTATGGCTACACCTTC	CASSYARASYGYTF
TRBV7-9	TRBD1	TRBJ1-5	NA	TGTGCCAGCAGCTTTTCGGGACAGGGAAGACAGCCCCAGCATTTT	CASSFSGQGRQPQHF
TRBV6-5	TRBD1	TRBJ2-3	NA	TGTGCCAGCAGTTACTCGACAGGGACAGATACGCAGTATTTT	CASSYSTGTDTQYF
TRBV6-5	NA	TRBJ1-5	NA	TGTGCCAGCACCGCGGGGCCGGGGAGAAATCAGCCCCAGCATTTT	CASTAGPGRNQPQHF
TRBV18	TRBD2	TRBJ2-5	NA	TGTGCCAGCTCACCACGGGCCCGCCATACTAGCGTCACGGAGACCCAGTACTTC	CASSPRARHTSVTETQYF
TRBV29-1	NA	TRBJ1-1	NA	TGCAGCGTTGTTCCGGAACAGCTGACAATGAACACTGAAGCTTTCTTT	CSVVPEQLTMNTEAFF
TRBV7-9	TRBD1	TRBJ1-4	NA	TGTGCCAGCAGCAAACCGGGACAGGGATTTGAAAAACTGTTTTTT	CASSKPGQGFEKLFF
TRBV7-8	TRBD1	TRBJ1-6	NA	TGTGCCAGCAGTCAAGGCAGGGGGAATTCACCCCTCCACTTT	CASSQGRGNSPLHF
TRBV3-1/TRBV3-2	NA	TRBJ1-6	once	TGTGCCAGCAGCCACTGGGGGGTTAGGGATTCACCCCTCCACTTT	CASSHWGVRDSPLHF
TRBV7-9	NA	TRBJ1-5	NA	TGTGCCAGCAGCCCCGCACTCCCCAATCAGCCCCAGCATTTT	CASSPALPNQPQHF
TRBV7-2	NA	TRBJ2-5	NA	TGTGCCAGCAGCCCCGGCCCGAAACGCCGGGGTGAAGAGACCCAGTACTTC	CASSPGPKRRGEETQYF
TRBV19	TRBD2	TRBJ2-1	NA	TGTGCCAGTAGTTCGGCTAGCGGGGGGAATGAGCAGTTCTTC	CASSSASGGNEQFF
TRBV19	TRBD1	TRBJ1-3	NA	TGTGCCAGTAGTCCCTGGACAGGGGGAAACACCATATATTTT	CASSPWTGGNTIYF
TRBV29-1	TRBD1	TRBJ2-2	NA	TGCAGCGCAGGGACAGAACCCTACACCGGGGAGCTGTTTTTT	CSAGTEPYTGELFF
TRBV9	NA	TRBJ1-2	NA	TGTGCCAGCAGCGCGGAAGAGAGGGGAGGGAATGGCTACACCTTC	CASSAEERGGNGYTF
TRBV28	NA	TRBJ1-1	NA	TGTGCCAGCAGTTGGGGGGGGCCGGGCACTGAAGCTTTCTTT	CASSWGGPGTEAFF